Listed here are 17 T cell receptor beta chains from one sample, sequenced in a study of graft-versus-host responses after intestinal transplantation. Measured with immunoSEQ multiplex PCR; TCRdb has only the in-frame clones, and not every one. Of around 23,000 clones listed, about 95% are singletons. The specimen was PBMCs, collected roughly 30 days after intestinal transplant. The receptor set was obtained from a human patient who received an intestinal transplant, so some T cells may come from the graft donor.

The chain recombines TRBV7-9 with TRBJ1-2; 7 bases map to TRBD1. This CDR3 is built from 12 residues. Germline CDR1 SEHNR, CDR2 FQNEAQ (reference sequence). The trim removed 5 bases at V and 8 bases at J, leaving 5 bases unmatched. The CDR3 spells CASSRQGEGYTF. The CDR3 DNA reads TGTGCCAGCAGCCGACAGGGCGAGGGCTACACCTTC.

V usage is TRBV5-1 and J usage is TRBJ1-1; no firm D call. From germline, CDR1 is SGHRS and CDR2 YFSETQ. This CDR3 comprises 11 residues. Trimming stripped 1 base from V and 7 bases from J, with 5 bases between. In nucleotides, the CDR3 is TGCGCCAGCAGCTTGAACGGTGAAGCTTTCTTT. Protein: CASSLNGEAFF.

The chain combines TRBV7-3 with TRBJ2-3, with 7 bases lining up with TRBD1. This CDR3 has 14 residues. The germline V gene has CDR1 SGHTA and CDR2 FQGTGA. J was trimmed by 0 bases and V by 6 bases; bases with no gene match: 3. CDR3 in amino acids: CASSPGQSTDTQYF. CDR3 nucleotides: TGTGCCAGCAGTCCGGGACAGAGCACAGATACGCAGTATTTT. The whole variable domain, filled in from reference TRBV7-3 and TRBJ2-3, reads GAGVSQTPSNKVTEKGKYVELRCDPISGHTALYWYRQSLGQGPEFLIYFQGTGAADDSGLPNDRFFAVRPEGSVSTLKIQRTERGDSAVYLCASSPGQSTDTQYFGPGTRLTVL.

The chain employs TRBV20-1 and TRBJ2-3; D is undetermined. The CDR3 has 11 amino acids. V lost 5 bases to trimming and J lost 6 bases, with 9 bases between them. Germline lookup yields CDR1 DFQATT and CDR2 SNEGSKA (reference sequence). CDR3 sequence: CSAPVHDTQYF. The CDR3 region has the DNA TGCAGTGCTCCCGTGCACGATACGCAGTATTTT.

The CDR3 protein is CASSTGVGDTQYF. For the CDR3, the DNA is TGTGCCAGCAGTACAGGGGTTGGAGATACGCAGTATTTT. V and J are TRBV2 and TRBJ2-3; 7 bases are a match to TRBD1. The CDR3 loop spans 13 amino acids. CDR1 SNHLY and CDR2 FYNNEI come from the germline V gene. V lost 5 bases, J lost 5 bases, and 4 bases stayed unmatched. Looking up the rest from reference TRBV2 and TRBJ2-3 gives the full variable domain: EPEVTQTPSHQVTQMGQEVILRCVPISNHLYFYWYRQILGQKVEFLVSFYNNEISEKSEIFDDQFSVERPDGSNFTLKIRSTKLEDSAMYFCASSTGVGDTQYFGPGTRLTVL.

J is TRBJ1-5 and V is TRBV5-6, with 7 positions matching TRBD1. J was trimmed by 0 bases and V by 4 bases; bases with no gene match: 10. Germline lookup yields CDR1 SGHDT and CDR2 YYEEEE. The CDR3 extends over 17 amino acids. CDR3 DNA: TGTGCCAGCAGCCGGGGACAGCCAGGAGCTAGCAATCAGCCCCAGCATTTT. Residues: CASSRGQPGASNQPQHF.

This rearrangement joins TRBV27 to TRBJ1-1; TRBD1 matches at 8 bases. Trimming took 4 bases from V and 1 from J; bases not matched to a gene: 11. This CDR3 is built from 17 residues. CDR1 and CDR2 from the germline V gene are MNHEY and SMNVEV (reference sequence). The CDR3 sequence: CASSSGTGMLGNTEAFF. DNA of the CDR3: TGTGCCAGCAGTTCCGGGACAGGCATGCTGGGGAACACTGAAGCTTTCTTT.

As concerns this clone: The CDR3 end shows no conserved phenylalanine or tryptophan, and so a read error is likely. This chain uses TRBV6-5 with TRBJ1-1, with D possibly TRBD1 on 5 matching bases. The V end lost 2 bases, the J end lost 7 bases, and 5 bases lay between the germline ends. The germline V gene encodes CDR1 MNHEY and CDR2 SVGAGI. There are 11 residues in the CDR3. CDR3 sequence: CASSYGGEAFL. The CDR3 nucleotides are TGTGCCAGCAGTTACGGGGGTGAAGCTTTCCTT.

The rearrangement joins TRBV19 to TRBJ2-7; D is possibly TRBD1 (5 bases). V was shortened by 4 bases and J by 4 bases, with 11 bases between the two germline ends. Germline CDR1 LNHDA, CDR2 SQIVND (reference sequence). The length of the CDR3 is 13 residues. CDR3 protein: CASSTSDSYEQYF. The CDR3 DNA reads TGTGCCAGTAGTACGTCCGACAGTTACGAGCAGTACTTC.

The chain carries TRBV6-4 and TRBJ2-3, with 14 bases aligning to TRBD2. The CDR3 length is 16 residues. Per germline, CDR1 MRHNA and CDR2 SNTAGT. The ends lost 0 bases at V and 4 bases at J; junction bases unmatched: 0. The chain's CDR3 is CASSDSTSGGADTQYF. CDR3 nucleotides: TGTGCCAGCAGTGACTCGACTAGCGGGGGGGCAGATACGCAGTATTTT.

This clone came up once. The chain joins TRBV15 to TRBJ1-1; tentative D call: TRBD1 (6 bases). The CDR3 loop spans 16 amino acids. V lost 1 base, J lost 0 bases, and 12 bases lay in between. Per germline, CDR1 LNHNV and CDR2 YYDKDF (reference sequence). The CDR3 here is CATSRALTGMNTEAFF. The CDR3 DNA follows: TGTGCCACCAGCAGAGCTCTAACAGGGATGAACACTGAAGCTTTCTTT.

This sequence joins TRBV5-5 and TRBJ2-7; 11 bases align to TRBD1. Germline lookup yields CDR1 SGHKS and CDR2 YYEKEE (reference sequence). The V and J ends lost 4 bases and 5 bases, in that order; junction bases with no gene match: 5. The CDR3 sequence is 14 residues long. CDR3 sequence reads: CASSGGTGGDEQYF. CDR3 coding DNA: TGTGCCAGCAGCGGTGGGACAGGGGGAGACGAGCAGTACTTC.

The chain employs TRBV11-1 and TRBJ2-2; 10 bases map to TRBD2. In germline, CDR1 is SGHAT, CDR2 FQDESV (reference sequence). The CDR3 is 15 residues long. With 5 bases clipped from V and 1 base from J, the junction kept 1 base outside the gene matches. The CDR3 DNA reads as TGTGCCAGCAGCCGGACTAGCGGGAACACCGGGGAGCTGTTTTTT. It specifies CASSRTSGNTGELFF.

The V and J genes are TRBV5-1 and TRBJ1-2; D ambiguous. CDR3 length: 12 residues. From germline, CDR1 is SGHRS and CDR2 YFSETQ. V lost 4 bases and J 8 bases, leaving 12 bases between the germline ends. DNA for the CDR3: TGCGCCAGCAGCGGTGAGGGTTGGGGCTACACCTTC. It encodes CASSGEGWGYTF.

The chain links TRBV5-1 to TRBJ2-7; 11 positions agree with TRBD2. Germline V gene lookup returns CDR1 SGHRS and CDR2 YFSETQ. This CDR3 spans 14 amino acids. J gave up 3 bases and V 4 bases, and 3 bases lay outside the gene matches. CDR3 bases: TGCGCCAGCAGCCTGGGGACTAGCGGCTACGAGCAGTACTTC. It is translated as CASSLGTSGYEQYF.

The chain couples TRBV4-1 to TRBJ2-7; D possibly matches TRBD1 or TRBD2 (5 bases each). The CDR3 is 14 amino acids. Per the germline V gene, CDR1 is MGHRA and CDR2 is YSYEKL. V was trimmed by 4 bases and J by 2 bases, leaving 12 bases between them. CDR3 coding DNA: TGCGCCAGCAGCCCACGGGACGGTGCCTACGAGCAGTACTTC. Translating it yields CASSPRDGAYEQYF.

This chain links TRBV6-5 with TRBJ2-1; D is uncertain. The CDR3 covers 15 residues. Trimming stripped 6 bases from V and 7 bases from J, with 19 bases between. Germline lookup yields CDR1 MNHEY and CDR2 SVGAGI. The CDR3 DNA sequence: TGTGCCAGCAGCCCCGGACGGAACTTGGGAAATGAGCAGTTCTTC. Translated: CASSPGRNLGNEQFF.